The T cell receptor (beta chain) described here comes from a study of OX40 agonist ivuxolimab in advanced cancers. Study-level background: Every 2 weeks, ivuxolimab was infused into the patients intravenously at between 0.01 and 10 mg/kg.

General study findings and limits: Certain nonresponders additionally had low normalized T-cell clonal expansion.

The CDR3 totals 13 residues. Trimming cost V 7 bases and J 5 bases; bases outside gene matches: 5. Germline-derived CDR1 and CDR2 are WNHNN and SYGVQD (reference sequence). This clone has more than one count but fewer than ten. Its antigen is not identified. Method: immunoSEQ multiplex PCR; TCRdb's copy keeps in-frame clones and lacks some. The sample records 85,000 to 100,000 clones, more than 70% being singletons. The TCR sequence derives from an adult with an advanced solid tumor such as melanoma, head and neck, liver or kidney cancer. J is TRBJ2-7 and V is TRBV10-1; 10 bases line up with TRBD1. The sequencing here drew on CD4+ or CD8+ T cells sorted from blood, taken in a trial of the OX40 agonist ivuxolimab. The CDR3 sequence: CASTGQGFHEQYF. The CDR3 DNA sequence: TGCGCCAGCACGGGACAGGGGTTCCACGAGCAGTACTTC.